This TCR beta chain was sequenced in a study of T cell changes during pregnancy in multiple sclerosis. This clone was seen only once. Data came from immunoSEQ multiplex PCR; TCRdb stores just in-frame clones and leaves some out. The data show 40,000 to 50,000 clones, about 88% seen once. The CDR3 contains 13 residues. Germline loops: CDR1 MDHEN, CDR2 SYDVKM. V was trimmed by 5 bases and J by 9 bases, leaving 17 bases between them. This TCR was sampled from a female donor with multiple sclerosis, enrolled in a pregnancy study. The chain is built from TRBV28 and TRBJ2-7; possibly TRBD1 for D (5 bases). The sample in question was CD4+ T cells from peripheral blood mononuclear cells, obtained in the first trimester of pregnancy. This chain's CDR3 is CASSRTGARGQYF. CDR3 in DNA: TGTGCCAGCAGTCGTACAGGAGCACGCGGGCAGTACTTC.